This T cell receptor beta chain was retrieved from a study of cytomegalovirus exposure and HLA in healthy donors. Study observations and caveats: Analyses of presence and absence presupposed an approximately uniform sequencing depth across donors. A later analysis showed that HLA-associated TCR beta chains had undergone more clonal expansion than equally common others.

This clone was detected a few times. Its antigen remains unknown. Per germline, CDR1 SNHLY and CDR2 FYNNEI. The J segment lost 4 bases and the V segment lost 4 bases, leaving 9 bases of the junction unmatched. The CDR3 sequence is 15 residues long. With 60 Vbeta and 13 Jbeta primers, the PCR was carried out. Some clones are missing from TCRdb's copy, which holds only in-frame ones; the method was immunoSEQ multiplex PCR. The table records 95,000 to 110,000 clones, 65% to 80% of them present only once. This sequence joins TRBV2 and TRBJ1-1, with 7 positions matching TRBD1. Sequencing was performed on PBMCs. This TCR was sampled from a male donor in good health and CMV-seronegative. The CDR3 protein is CASSARQGSSTEAFF. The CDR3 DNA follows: TGTGCCAGCAGTGCAAGACAGGGAAGTTCCACTGAAGCTTTCTTT.